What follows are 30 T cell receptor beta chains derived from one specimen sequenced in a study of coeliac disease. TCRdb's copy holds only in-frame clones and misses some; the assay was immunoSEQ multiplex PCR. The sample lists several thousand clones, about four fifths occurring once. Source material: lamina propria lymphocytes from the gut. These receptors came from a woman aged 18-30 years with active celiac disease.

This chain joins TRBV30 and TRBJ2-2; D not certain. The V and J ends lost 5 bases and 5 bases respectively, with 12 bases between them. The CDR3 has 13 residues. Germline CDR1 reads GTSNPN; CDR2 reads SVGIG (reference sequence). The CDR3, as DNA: TGTGCCTGGGGGCTGTCGTTTACCGGGGAGCTGTTTTTT. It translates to CAWGLSFTGELFF.

This chain's CDR3 is CSVEDRRGGPTDTQYF. Here the CDR3 DNA reads TGCAGCGTTGAAGATCGGCGCGGGGGGCCCACAGATACGCAGTATTTT. This chain links TRBV29-1 with TRBJ2-3; 8 bases line up with TRBD2. From germline, CDR1 is SQVTM and CDR2 ANQGSEA. The CDR3 is 16 amino acids. The V gene end was trimmed by 0 bases and the J gene end by 2 bases; junction bases not matched to a gene: 7.

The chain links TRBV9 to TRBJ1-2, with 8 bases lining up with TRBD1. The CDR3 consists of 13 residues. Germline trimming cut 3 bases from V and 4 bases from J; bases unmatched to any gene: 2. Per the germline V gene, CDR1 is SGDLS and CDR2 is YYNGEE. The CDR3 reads CASSGTGPYGYTF. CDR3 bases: TGTGCCAGCAGCGGGACAGGGCCCTATGGCTACACCTTC.

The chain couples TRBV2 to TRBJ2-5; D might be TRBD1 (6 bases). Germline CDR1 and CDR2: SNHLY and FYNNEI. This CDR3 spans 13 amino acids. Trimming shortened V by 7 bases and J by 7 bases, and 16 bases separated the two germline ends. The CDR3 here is CASKQGSAGTQYF. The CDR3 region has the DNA TGTGCCAGCAAACAGGGTAGTGCCGGGACCCAGTACTTC.

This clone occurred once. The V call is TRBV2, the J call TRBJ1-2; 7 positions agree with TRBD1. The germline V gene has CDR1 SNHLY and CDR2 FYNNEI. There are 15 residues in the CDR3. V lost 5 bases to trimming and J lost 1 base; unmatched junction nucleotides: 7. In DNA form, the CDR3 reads TGTGCCAGCAGTCTACAGGGGCTCGGTAACTATGGCTACACCTTC. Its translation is CASSLQGLGNYGYTF.

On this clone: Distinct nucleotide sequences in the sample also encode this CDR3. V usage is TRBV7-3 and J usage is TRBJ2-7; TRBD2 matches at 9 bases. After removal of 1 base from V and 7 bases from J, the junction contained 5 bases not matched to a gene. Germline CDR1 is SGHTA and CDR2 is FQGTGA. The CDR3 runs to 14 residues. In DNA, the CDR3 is TGTGCCAGCAGCTTAAGCGGGGGGGCAGGGGAGCAGTACTTC. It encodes CASSLSGGAGEQYF.

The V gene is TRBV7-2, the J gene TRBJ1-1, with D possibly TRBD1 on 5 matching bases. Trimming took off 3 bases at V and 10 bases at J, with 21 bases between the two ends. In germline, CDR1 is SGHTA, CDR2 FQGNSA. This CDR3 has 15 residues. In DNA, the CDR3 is TGTGCCAGCAGCTTTTTTCTGTCCGGGACGGGAGGAGCTTTCTTT. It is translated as CASSFFLSGTGGAFF.

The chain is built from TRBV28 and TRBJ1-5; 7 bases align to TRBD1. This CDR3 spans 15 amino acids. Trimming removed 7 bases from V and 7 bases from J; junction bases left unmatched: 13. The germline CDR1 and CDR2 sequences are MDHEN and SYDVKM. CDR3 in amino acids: CASTGQELWLQPQHF. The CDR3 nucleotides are TGTGCCAGCACCGGACAGGAGTTATGGTTACAGCCCCAGCATTTT.

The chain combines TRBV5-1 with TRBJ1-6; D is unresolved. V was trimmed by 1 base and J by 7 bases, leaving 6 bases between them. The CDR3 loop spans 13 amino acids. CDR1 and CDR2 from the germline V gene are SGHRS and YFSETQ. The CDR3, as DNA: TGCGCCAGCAGCTTGCAGTGGAATTCACCCCTCCACTTT. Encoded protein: CASSLQWNSPLHF.

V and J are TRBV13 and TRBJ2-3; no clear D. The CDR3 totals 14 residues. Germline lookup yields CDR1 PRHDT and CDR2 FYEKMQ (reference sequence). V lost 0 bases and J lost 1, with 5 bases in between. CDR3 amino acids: CASSLGSGTDTQYF. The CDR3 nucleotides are TGTGCCAGCAGCTTAGGGAGCGGCACAGATACGCAGTATTTT.

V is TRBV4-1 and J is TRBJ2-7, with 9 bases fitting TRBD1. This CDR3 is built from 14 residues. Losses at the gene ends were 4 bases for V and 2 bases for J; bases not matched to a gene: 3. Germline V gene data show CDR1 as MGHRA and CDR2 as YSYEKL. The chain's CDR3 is CASSRGQGPYEQYF. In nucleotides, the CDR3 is TGCGCCAGCAGCCGAGGACAGGGGCCCTACGAGCAGTACTTC.

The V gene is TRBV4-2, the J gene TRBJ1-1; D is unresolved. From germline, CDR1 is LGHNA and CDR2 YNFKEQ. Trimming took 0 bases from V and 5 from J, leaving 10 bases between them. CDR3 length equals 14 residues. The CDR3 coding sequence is TGTGCCAGCAGCCAAGAGGGAGTGGGTACTGAAGCTTTCTTT. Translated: CASSQEGVGTEAFF.

This CDR3 reads CATKDREAGANVLTF. DNA for the CDR3: TGTGCCACCAAAGACAGGGAGGCTGGGGCCAACGTCCTGACTTTC. V is TRBV19 and J is TRBJ2-6; D is perhaps TRBD1 (7 bases). Germline CDR1 reads LNHDA; CDR2 reads SQIVND (reference sequence). This CDR3 is built from 15 residues. Trimming took off 10 bases at V and 2 bases at J, with 15 bases between the two ends. Full variable domain (missing parts from reference TRBV19 and TRBJ2-6): DGGITQSPKYLFRKEGQNVTLSCEQNLNHDAMYWYRQDPGQGLRLIYYSQIVNDFQKGDIAEGYSVSREKKESFPLTVTSAQKNPTAFYLCATKDREAGANVLTFGAGSRLTVL.

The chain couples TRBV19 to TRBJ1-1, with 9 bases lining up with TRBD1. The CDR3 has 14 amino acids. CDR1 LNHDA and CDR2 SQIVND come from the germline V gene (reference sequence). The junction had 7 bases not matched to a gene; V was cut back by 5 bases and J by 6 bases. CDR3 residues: CASSSRTGVSEAFF. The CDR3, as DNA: TGTGCCAGTAGTTCTCGGACAGGGGTCTCTGAAGCTTTCTTT.

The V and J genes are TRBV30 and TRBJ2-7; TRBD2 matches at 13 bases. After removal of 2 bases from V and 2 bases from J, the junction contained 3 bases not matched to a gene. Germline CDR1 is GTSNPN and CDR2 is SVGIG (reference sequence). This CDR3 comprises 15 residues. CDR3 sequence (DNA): TGTGCCTGGAGTTCCACTAGCGGGGGGGCCTACGAGCAGTACTTC. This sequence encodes CAWSSTSGGAYEQYF. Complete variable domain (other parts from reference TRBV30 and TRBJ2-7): SQTIHQWPATLVQPVGSPLSLECTVEGTSNPNLYWYRQAAGRGLQLLFYSVGIGQISSEVPQNLSASRPQDRQFILSSKKLLLSDSGFYLCAWSSTSGGAYEQYFGPGTRLTVT.

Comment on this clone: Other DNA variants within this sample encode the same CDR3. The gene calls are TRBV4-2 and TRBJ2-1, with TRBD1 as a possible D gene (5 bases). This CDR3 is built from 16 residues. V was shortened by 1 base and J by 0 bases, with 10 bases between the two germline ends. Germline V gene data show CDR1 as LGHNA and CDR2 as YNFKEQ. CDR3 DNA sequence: TGTGCCAGCAGCCAAGCACAGGTCTCCTCCTACAATGAGCAGTTCTTC. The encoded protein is CASSQAQVSSYNEQFF.

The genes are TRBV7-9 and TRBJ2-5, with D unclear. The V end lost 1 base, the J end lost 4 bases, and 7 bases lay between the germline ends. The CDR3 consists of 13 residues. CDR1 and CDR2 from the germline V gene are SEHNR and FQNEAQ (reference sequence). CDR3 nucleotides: TGTGCCAGCAGCTTAGGTTCTTCAGAGACCCAGTACTTC. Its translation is CASSLGSSETQYF.

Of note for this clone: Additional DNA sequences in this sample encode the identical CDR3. The CDR3 DNA is TGTGCCAGCAGTTCCGGCGGCTATGGCTACACCTTC. Protein: CASSSGGYGYTF. This chain joins TRBV27 and TRBJ1-2; D unclear. This CDR3 has 12 amino acids. The germline CDR1 and CDR2 sequences are MNHEY and SMNVEV (reference sequence). V lost 4 bases and J lost 4, with 7 bases in between.

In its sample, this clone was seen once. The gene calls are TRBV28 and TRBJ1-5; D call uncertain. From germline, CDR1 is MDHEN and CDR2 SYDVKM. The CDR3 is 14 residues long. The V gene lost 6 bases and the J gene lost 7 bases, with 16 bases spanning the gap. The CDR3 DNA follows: TGTGCCAGCAGGGGCCCCGGGGATGGACAGCCCCAGCATTTT. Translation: CASRGPGDGQPQHF. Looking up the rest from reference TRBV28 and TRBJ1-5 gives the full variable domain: DVKVTQSSRYLVKRTGEKVFLECVQDMDHENMFWYRQDPGLGLRLIYFSYDVKMKEKGDIPEGYSVSREKKERFSLILESASTNQTSMYLCASRGPGDGQPQHFGDGTRLSIL.

CDR3 amino acids: CASSLANNRNEKLFF. CDR3 coding DNA: TGCGCCAGCAGCTTGGCCAACAACCGTAATGAAAAACTGTTTTTT. V usage is TRBV5-1 and J usage is TRBJ1-4; the D is unclear. V gave up 0 bases and J gave up 4 bases, with 10 bases separating them. From germline, CDR1 is SGHRS and CDR2 YFSETQ. CDR3 length: 15 residues.

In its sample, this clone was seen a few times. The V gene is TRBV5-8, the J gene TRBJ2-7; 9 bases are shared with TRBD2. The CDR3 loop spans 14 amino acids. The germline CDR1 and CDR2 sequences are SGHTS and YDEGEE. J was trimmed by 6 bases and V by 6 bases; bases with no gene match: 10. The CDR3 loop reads CASILSGLAIEQYF. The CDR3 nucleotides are TGTGCCAGCATCCTATCCGGACTAGCGATCGAGCAGTACTTC.

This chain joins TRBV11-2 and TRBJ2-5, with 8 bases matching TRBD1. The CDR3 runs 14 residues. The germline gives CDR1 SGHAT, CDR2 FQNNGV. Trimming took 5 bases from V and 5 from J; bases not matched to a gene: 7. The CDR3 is CASSRNRGWETQYF. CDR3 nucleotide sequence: TGTGCCAGCAGCCGAAACAGGGGGTGGGAGACCCAGTACTTC.

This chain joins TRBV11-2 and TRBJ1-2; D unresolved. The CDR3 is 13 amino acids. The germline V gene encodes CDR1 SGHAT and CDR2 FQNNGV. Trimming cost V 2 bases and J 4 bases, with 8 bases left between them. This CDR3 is CASSLTGSYGYTF. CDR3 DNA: TGTGCCAGCAGCTTAACCGGGTCCTATGGCTACACCTTC.

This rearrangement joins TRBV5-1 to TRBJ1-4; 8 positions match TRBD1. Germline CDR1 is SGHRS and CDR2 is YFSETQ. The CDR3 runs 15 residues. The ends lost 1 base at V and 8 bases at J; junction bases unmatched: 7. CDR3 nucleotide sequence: TGCGCCAGCAGCTTGTCACAGGGGGTGAGAGAAAAACTGTTTTTT. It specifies CASSLSQGVREKLFF.

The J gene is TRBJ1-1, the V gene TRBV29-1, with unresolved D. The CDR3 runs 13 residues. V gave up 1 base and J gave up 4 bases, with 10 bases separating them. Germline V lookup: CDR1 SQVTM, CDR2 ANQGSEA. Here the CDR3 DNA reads TGCAGCGTTGAAGGTACGGGTGCCACTGAAGCTTTCTTT. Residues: CSVEGTGATEAFF. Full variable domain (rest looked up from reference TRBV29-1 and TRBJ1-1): SAVISQKPSRDICQRGTSLTIQCQVDSQVTMMFWYRQQPGQSLTLIATANQGSEATYESGFVIDKFPISRPNLTFSTLTVSNMSPEDSSIYLCSVEGTGATEAFFGQGTRLTVV.

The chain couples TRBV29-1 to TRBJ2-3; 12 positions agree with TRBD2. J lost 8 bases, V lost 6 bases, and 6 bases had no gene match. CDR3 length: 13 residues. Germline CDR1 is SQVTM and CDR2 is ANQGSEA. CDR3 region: CSVETSGGSTQYF. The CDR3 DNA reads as TGCAGCGTAGAAACTAGCGGGGGGAGTACGCAGTATTTT.

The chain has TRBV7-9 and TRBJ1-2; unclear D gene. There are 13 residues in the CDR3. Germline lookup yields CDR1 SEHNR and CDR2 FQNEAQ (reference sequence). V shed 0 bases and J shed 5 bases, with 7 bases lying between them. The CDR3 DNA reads TGTGCCAGCAGCTTAGCGTCGGGGTATGGCTACACCTTC. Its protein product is CASSLASGYGYTF.

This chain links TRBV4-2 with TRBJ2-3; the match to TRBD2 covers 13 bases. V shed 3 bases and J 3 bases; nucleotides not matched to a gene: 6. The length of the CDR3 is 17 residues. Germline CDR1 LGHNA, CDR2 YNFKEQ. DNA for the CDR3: TGTGCCAGCAGCCACACCGGGACTAGCGGGATTACAGATACGCAGTATTTT. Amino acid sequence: CASSHTGTSGITDTQYF.

CDR3 in DNA: TGTGCCAGCGGGACCCCCCGTGGGGGGCAAGAGACCCAGTACTTC. Protein sequence: CASGTPRGGQETQYF. The chain combines TRBV6-5 with TRBJ2-5; TRBD2 might be the D (6 bases). The V end lost 8 bases, the J end lost 2 bases, and 18 bases lay between the germline ends. The V gene's germline CDR1 is MNHEY and CDR2 SVGAGI. The CDR3 consists of 15 residues.

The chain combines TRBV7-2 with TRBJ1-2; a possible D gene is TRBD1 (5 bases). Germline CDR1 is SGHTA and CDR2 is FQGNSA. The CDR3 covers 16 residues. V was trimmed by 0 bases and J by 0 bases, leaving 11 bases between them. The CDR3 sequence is CASSLAPGTPNYGYTF. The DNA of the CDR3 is TGTGCCAGCAGCTTAGCTCCAGGGACTCCTAACTATGGCTACACCTTC.